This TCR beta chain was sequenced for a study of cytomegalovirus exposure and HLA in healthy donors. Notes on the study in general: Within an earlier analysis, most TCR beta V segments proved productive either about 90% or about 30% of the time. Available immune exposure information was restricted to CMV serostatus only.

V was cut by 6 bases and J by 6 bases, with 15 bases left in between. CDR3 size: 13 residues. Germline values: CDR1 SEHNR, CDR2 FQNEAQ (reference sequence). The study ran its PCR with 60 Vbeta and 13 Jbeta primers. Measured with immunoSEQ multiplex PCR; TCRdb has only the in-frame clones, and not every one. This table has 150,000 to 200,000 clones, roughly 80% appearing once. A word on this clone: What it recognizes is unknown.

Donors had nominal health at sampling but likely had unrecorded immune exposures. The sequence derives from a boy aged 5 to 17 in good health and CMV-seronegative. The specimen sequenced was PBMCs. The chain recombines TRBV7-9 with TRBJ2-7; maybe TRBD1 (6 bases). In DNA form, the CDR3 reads TGTGCCAGCAGGCAGGACAGTTCCCCCGAGCAGTACTTC. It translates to CASRQDSSPEQYF.